The next 7 T cell receptor beta chains were all read from a single sample in a study of blood T cell repertoires in COVID-19. Sequencing used immunoSEQ multiplex PCR; TCRdb keeps in-frame clones, though not all of them. The table shows tens of thousands of clones, with approximately 89% occurring only once. The sequenced sample was peripheral blood. Every receptor here comes from a human donor in a cohort sampled during active COVID-19.

V is TRBV9 and J is TRBJ2-7; 11 nucleotides line up with TRBD1. This CDR3 is 16 amino acids long. Germline values: CDR1 SGDLS, CDR2 YYNGEE. The J segment lost 1 base and the V segment lost 0 bases, leaving 3 bases of the junction unmatched. The CDR3 loop reads CASSVGGTGGSYEQYF. In nucleotides, the CDR3 is TGTGCCAGCAGCGTAGGGGGGACAGGGGGTTCCTACGAGCAGTACTTC.

Only one count was recorded for this clone. This chain connects TRBV6-6 to TRBJ2-1; D not resolved. CDR1 and CDR2 (germline): MNHNY, SVGAGI (reference sequence). V dropped 5 bases and J dropped 8 bases, with 10 bases sitting between them. This CDR3 region has 12 residues. The CDR3 DNA follows: TGTGCCAGCAGTCTTCTAGGCGATGAGCAGTTCTTC. Translation gives CASSLLGDEQFF.

The genes are TRBV6-2 or TRBV6-3 and TRBJ2-7; 9 bases fit TRBD1. This CDR3 is built from 19 residues. After removal of 5 bases from V and 3 bases from J, the junction contained 20 bases not matched to a gene. Germline-derived CDR1 and CDR2 are MNHEY and SVGEGT. This chain's CDR3 is CASSRRTGVPGQGLYEQYF. CDR3 in DNA: TGTGCCAGCAGTCGGCGGACGGGCGTTCCGGGACAGGGACTCTACGAGCAGTACTTC.

CDR3 protein: CASSLEGGSYNSPLHF. The CDR3 nucleotides are TGCGCCAGCAGCTTGGAAGGGGGCTCCTATAATTCACCCCTCCACTTT. V is TRBV5-1 and J is TRBJ1-6, with a weak D call TRBD1 (6 bases). The CDR3 has 16 amino acids. The germline V gene encodes CDR1 SGHRS and CDR2 YFSETQ. Trimming took 0 bases from V and 0 from J, leaving 7 bases between them.

The chain couples TRBV5-1 to TRBJ1-1; 7 bases are a match to TRBD1. Trimming cost V 1 base and J 4 bases; bases outside gene matches: 4. The length of the CDR3 is 14 residues. Germline values: CDR1 SGHRS, CDR2 YFSETQ. CDR3 in amino acids: CASSLWAGGTEAFF. CDR3 DNA sequence: TGCGCCAGCAGCTTGTGGGCAGGGGGCACTGAAGCTTTCTTT.

This clone came up once. V usage is TRBV10-1 and J usage is TRBJ1-4, with a possible D match to TRBD1 (6 bases). Germline V gene lookup returns CDR1 WNHNN and CDR2 SYGVQD (reference sequence). V was shortened by 6 bases and J by 4 bases, with 12 bases between the two germline ends. There are 14 residues in the CDR3. CDR3 nucleotides: TGCGCCAGCAGCAGGGGTTTAGATAATGAAAAACTGTTTTTT. Translated: CASSRGLDNEKLFF.

Only one count was recorded for this clone. This sequence joins TRBV7-2 and TRBJ2-7; 10 positions agree with TRBD2. Germline CDR1 is SGHTA and CDR2 is FQGNSA. The CDR3 is made up of 15 amino acids. The V and J ends lost 5 bases and 1 base, in that order; junction bases with no gene match: 5. The CDR3 region has the DNA TGTGCCAGCAGCCGTACTAGCGGGGAGTCCTACGAGCAGTACTTC. As protein: CASSRTSGESYEQYF.